Below are 15 T cell receptor beta chains sequenced from a single sample in a study of blood T cell repertoires in COVID-19. Profiled with immunoSEQ multiplex PCR; TCRdb holds only in-frame clones, not every one. Here the sample spans 50,000 to 65,000 clones, roughly 84% being singletons. The sample was peripheral blood. The source of these receptors is a man aged 35 to 55 with active COVID-19.

The rearrangement joins TRBV7-9 to TRBJ2-3; tentative D call: TRBD1 (6 bases). The CDR3 is 14 residues long. The V end was cut by 3 bases, the J end by 6 bases, with 13 bases between. Germline V gene data show CDR1 as SEHNR and CDR2 as FQNEAQ (reference sequence). The CDR3 reads CASSLDSSADTQYF. In nucleotides, the CDR3 is TGTGCCAGCAGCTTGGACAGTTCAGCCGATACGCAGTATTTT.

This chain uses TRBV11-3 with TRBJ1-2; unclear D gene. Deletions cut 3 bases from V and 2 bases from J, with 10 bases between. Germline V gene sequence: CDR1 SGHNT, CDR2 YENEEA. The CDR3 contains 14 residues. CDR3 protein: CASSFFTRNYGYTF. CDR3 in DNA: TGTGCCAGCAGCTTTTTTACCAGAAACTATGGCTACACCTTC.

This clone was counted once. The genes are TRBV9 and TRBJ2-2, with D possibly matching TRBD2 (6 bases). Trimming removed 6 bases at V and 0 bases at J, with 9 bases between. This CDR3 comprises 14 residues. CDR1 SGDLS and CDR2 YYNGEE come from the germline V gene. The CDR3: CASNRGTNTGELFF. CDR3 DNA: TGTGCCAGCAATCGCGGGACGAACACCGGGGAGCTGTTTTTT.

Here the CDR3 DNA reads TGTGCCAGCACTGGGACTAGCTCCACAGATACGCAGTATTTT. This gives the protein CASTGTSSTDTQYF. V gene TRBV7-9 combines with J gene TRBJ2-3; 9 bases align to TRBD2. Trimming at V came to 7 bases and at J to 2 bases, leaving 4 bases not matched to a gene. Germline loops: CDR1 SEHNR, CDR2 FQNEAQ (reference sequence). The CDR3 loop spans 14 amino acids.

The table lists this clone with a few counts. This sequence joins TRBV18 and TRBJ1-4; 8 bases agree with TRBD1. Trimming removed 1 base from V and 5 bases from J; junction bases left unmatched: 3. The CDR3 runs to 15 residues. Per the germline V gene, CDR1 is KGHSH and CDR2 is LQKENI. The CDR3 nucleotides read TGTGCCAGCTCACCACAGGGGACAGGCAATGAAAAACTGTTTTTT. This encodes CASSPQGTGNEKLFF.

V and J are TRBV7-2 and TRBJ2-1, with D perhaps matching TRBD2 (6 bases). Trimming took off 9 bases at V and 5 bases at J, with 23 bases between the two ends. The CDR3 contains 16 residues. From germline, CDR1 is SGHTA and CDR2 FQGNSA. CDR3: CARGGPKSGRHNEQFF. Written as DNA, the CDR3 is TGTGCCAGGGGGGGTCCGAAGTCGGGCCGCCACAATGAGCAGTTCTTC.

This clone was seen a few times. J is TRBJ2-1 and V is TRBV11-2; D gene uncertain. The germline V gene encodes CDR1 SGHAT and CDR2 FQNNGV. CDR3 length equals 14 residues. With 4 bases removed from V and 5 bases from J, the gap between germline ends came to 12 bases. In nucleotides, the CDR3 is TGTGCCAGCAGCTCCCTGGGCGTGAACAATGAGCAGTTCTTC. As protein: CASSSLGVNNEQFF.

The chain joins TRBV19 to TRBJ2-3, with 8 positions matching TRBD1. Trimming removed 7 bases from V and 4 bases from J; junction bases left unmatched: 7. This CDR3 region has 14 residues. Germline values: CDR1 LNHDA, CDR2 SQIVND (reference sequence). CDR3 coding DNA: TGTGCCAGTAATTTCGGGACAGGCTCAGATACGCAGTATTTT. Encoded protein: CASNFGTGSDTQYF.

This chain joins TRBV5-4 and TRBJ2-1; 8 bases line up with TRBD2. From germline, CDR1 is SGHNT and CDR2 YYREEE (reference sequence). The V and J ends lost 6 bases and 0 bases, in that order; junction bases with no gene match: 8. The CDR3 is 16 amino acids. The DNA for the CDR3 is TGTGCCAGCACCCTCGGGGGGGTTCACTCCTACAATGAGCAGTTCTTC. Its translation is CASTLGGVHSYNEQFF.

The rearrangement joins TRBV30 to TRBJ1-4; no clear D gene. Trimming cost V 2 bases and J 0 bases, with 19 bases left between them. The CDR3 covers 18 residues. CDR1 is GTSNPN, CDR2 SVGIG, per germline (reference sequence). The CDR3 DNA sequence: TGTGCCTGGAGTCCCCCGAGGGCAGTACTCCCAACTAATGAAAAACTGTTTTTT. This codes for CAWSPPRAVLPTNEKLFF.

The chain is built from TRBV30 and TRBJ1-4; TRBD1 is a possible D gene (5 bases). V dropped 0 bases and J dropped 5 bases, with 10 bases sitting between them. This CDR3 spans 14 amino acids. From germline, CDR1 is GTSNPN and CDR2 SVGIG (reference sequence). This CDR3 is CAWSVGARNEKLFF. The CDR3 DNA is TGTGCCTGGAGTGTTGGGGCGAGGAATGAAAAACTGTTTTTT.

The V gene is TRBV19, the J gene TRBJ2-1; 7 bases fit TRBD2. The CDR3 has 14 amino acids. CDR1 and CDR2 from the germline V gene are LNHDA and SQIVND (reference sequence). V shed 5 bases, J shed 8 bases, and the junction held 9 bases outside the gene matches. The CDR3 coding sequence is TGTGCCAGTAGTCGGGACTACCGAATTGATGAGCAGTTCTTC. It yields the protein CASSRDYRIDEQFF.

This chain connects TRBV5-6 to TRBJ2-7, with TRBD1 matching over 8 bases. The CDR3 runs 15 residues. V lost 0 bases to trimming and J lost 3 bases; unmatched junction nucleotides: 5. Per germline, CDR1 SGHDT and CDR2 YYEEEE. The CDR3 DNA sequence: TGTGCCAGCAGCTTGGCCGGACAGGGAGTCTACGAGCAGTACTTC. It specifies CASSLAGQGVYEQYF.

The V and J genes are TRBV11-2 and TRBJ2-1; 7 nucleotides agree with TRBD1. From germline, CDR1 is SGHAT and CDR2 FQNNGV. Trimming removed 5 bases from V and 6 bases from J; junction bases left unmatched: 22. The CDR3 contains 19 residues. CDR3 DNA sequence: TGTGCCAGCAGCCGGACAAAAAGGGGTGGTCGGACAGGAGGCAATGAGCAGTTCTTC. Translating gives CASSRTKRGGRTGGNEQFF.

This clone is termed medium-sized. The V and J genes are TRBV5-1 and TRBJ2-3; D possibly corresponds to TRBD1 (6 bases). The CDR3 has 15 residues. Germline V gene lookup returns CDR1 SGHRS and CDR2 YFSETQ. V lost 6 bases and J 1 base, leaving 15 bases between the germline ends. The CDR3: CASTYGTYRTDTQYF. CDR3 nucleotides: TGCGCCAGCACCTACGGGACATATCGCACAGATACGCAGTATTTT.